The 28 T cell receptor beta chains below all came from one sample that was sequenced in a study of beta chain features in type 1 diabetes. Notes on the study in general: A moderate, significant TCRB CDR3 shortening appeared in type 1 diabetes across four CD4+ subsets.

The study reverse transcribed the entire isolated RNA, so it sequenced expressed TCRB transcripts. Libraries were prepared by immunoSEQ multiplex PCR; TCRdb keeps only in-frame clonotypes and omits some of them. This table holds a few hundred thousand clones, around 21% found once. Their antigens remain unidentified. Sequencing was performed on naive CD4+ T cells from blood. These receptors came from a middle-aged woman with type 1 diabetes.

V gene TRBV18 combines with J gene TRBJ1-2; the match to TRBD1 covers 8 bases. CDR1 KGHSH and CDR2 LQKENI come from the germline V gene. CDR3 length: 14 amino acids. The V and J ends lost 0 bases and 8 bases, in that order; junction bases with no gene match: 5. CDR3 coding DNA: TGTGCCAGCTCACCACCGGACAGGGATTGGGGCTACACCTTC. It encodes CASSPPDRDWGYTF.

DNA for the CDR3: TGTGCCTGGACCTCACGGATCGCGGGGGTCACGCTCGGTCAGCCCCAGCATTTT. It yields the protein CAWTSRIAGVTLGQPQHF. This sequence joins TRBV30 and TRBJ1-5, with a weak D call TRBD1 (5 bases). The CDR3 consists of 18 residues. V was cut by 4 bases and J by 6 bases, with 28 bases left in between. The V gene's germline CDR1 is GTSNPN and CDR2 SVGIG (reference sequence). The full variable domain, rest sourced from reference TRBV30 and TRBJ1-5, is SQTIHQWPATLVQPVGSPLSLECTVEGTSNPNLYWYRQAAGRGLQLLFYSVGIGQISSEVPQNLSASRPQDRQFILSSKKLLLSDSGFYLCAWTSRIAGVTLGQPQHFGDGTRLSIL.

Here the CDR3 reads CASNPDGDRGREQYF. The CDR3 DNA reads as TGCGCCAGCAACCCCGACGGGGACAGGGGCCGCGAGCAGTACTTC. The chain combines TRBV5-1 with TRBJ2-7; 10 bases match TRBD1. The CDR3 consists of 15 residues. CDR1 and CDR2 (germline): SGHRS, YFSETQ. The V segment lost 6 bases and the J segment 6 bases; nucleotides outside the gene matches: 12.

This rearrangement joins TRBV15 to TRBJ2-1; 16 bases are a match to TRBD2. This CDR3 has 18 amino acids. V shed 5 bases, J shed 7 bases, and the junction held 11 bases outside the gene matches. Looked up from germline, CDR1 is LNHNV and CDR2 is YYDKDF (reference sequence). The CDR3 coding sequence is TGTGCCACCAGCCCCCCGGGACTAGCGGGAGGGGTCAAAAATGAGCAGTTCTTC. It encodes CATSPPGLAGGVKNEQFF.

The chain recombines TRBV7-3 with TRBJ2-5; 8 nucleotides line up with TRBD1. Germline V lookup: CDR1 SGHTA, CDR2 FQGTGA. The trim removed 5 bases at V and 4 bases at J, leaving 9 bases unmatched. This CDR3 spans 15 amino acids. The DNA for the CDR3 is TGTGCCAGCAGCCCAGGGGGCGGAACAGTAGAGACCCAGTACTTC. Translating it yields CASSPGGGTVETQYF.

This clone was detected a few times. The rearrangement links TRBV7-2 to TRBJ2-3; 9 bases line up with TRBD2. Trimming removed 1 base from V and 4 bases from J; junction bases left unmatched: 3. CDR3 length equals 15 residues. Germline-derived CDR1 and CDR2 are SGHTA and FQGNSA. The CDR3 loop is CASSLGGRAPDTQYF. CDR3 in DNA: TGTGCCAGCAGCTTAGGCGGGAGGGCCCCAGATACGCAGTATTTT.

This chain connects TRBV28 to TRBJ2-3; D is undetermined. Germline CDR1 and CDR2: MDHEN and SYDVKM. V was shortened by 6 bases and J by 3 bases, with 19 bases between the two germline ends. The length of the CDR3 is 16 residues. The CDR3 DNA sequence: TGTGCCAGCAGCCCCGGTGGAGCGTGGAAAACAGATACGCAGTATTTT. Protein product: CASSPGGAWKTDTQYF.

This rearrangement joins TRBV25-1 to TRBJ1-6, with unresolved D. This CDR3 contains 12 residues. V lost 6 bases and J 7 bases, leaving 7 bases between the germline ends. Germline V gene sequence: CDR1 MGHDK, CDR2 SYGVNS. As DNA, the CDR3 is TGTGCCAGCAGACAGTTCAATTCACCCCTCCACTTT. Translation: CASRQFNSPLHF.

The genes are TRBV5-1 and TRBJ2-2; 10 positions match TRBD2. Germline assignment: CDR1 SGHRS and CDR2 YFSETQ. This CDR3 region has 15 residues. Unmatched junction bases numbered 4, after V lost 5 bases and J lost 3 bases. The CDR3 DNA follows: TGCGCCAGCAGGACTAGCGGGTCCTACACCGGGGAGCTGTTTTTT. Protein product: CASRTSGSYTGELFF.

This clone came up a few times. The rearrangement links TRBV29-1 to TRBJ2-2, with TRBD2 identical over 7 bases. The junction had 3 bases not matched to a gene; V was cut back by 4 bases and J by 4 bases. Germline lookup yields CDR1 SQVTM and CDR2 ANQGSEA. The CDR3 totals 13 residues. The CDR3 reads CSVGTSSTGELFF. The CDR3 nucleotides read TGCAGCGTTGGGACTAGTAGCACCGGGGAGCTGTTTTTT.

This chain uses TRBV28 with TRBJ2-7; weak D call: TRBD2 (5 bases). This CDR3 contains 15 residues. Trimming shortened V by 7 bases and J by 7 bases, and 23 bases separated the two germline ends. CDR1 and CDR2 (germline): MDHEN, SYDVKM. Here the CDR3 DNA reads TGTGCCAGCACCAGCCCGGACTCTCTGCTACGGGAGCAGTACTTC. Translated: CASTSPDSLLREQYF.

This clone turned up a few times. The chain uses TRBV15 and TRBJ1-6; maybe TRBD1 (5 bases). V was pared by 3 bases and J by 7 bases, with 16 bases between. Germline CDR1 LNHNV, CDR2 YYDKDF (reference sequence). The CDR3 consists of 16 residues. DNA of the CDR3: TGTGCCACCAGCAGGGATCCGGGACTCCTCAATTCACCCCTCCACTTT. Its protein is CATSRDPGLLNSPLHF.

This clone was seen more than once but under ten times. This chain connects TRBV5-4 to TRBJ2-5, with D maybe TRBD1 (6 bases). This CDR3 region has 15 residues. Trimming cost V 4 bases and J 4 bases, with 17 bases left between them. Looked up from germline, CDR1 is SGHNT and CDR2 is YYREEE (reference sequence). CDR3 residues: CASSRTGQVGETQYF. The CDR3 DNA reads TGTGCCAGCAGCCGTACAGGGCAGGTGGGAGAGACCCAGTACTTC.

The chain has TRBV23-1 and TRBJ1-1; 11 positions match TRBD1. TRBV23-1 is marked as an open reading frame, function uncertain. The CDR3 totals 16 residues. V was pared by 4 bases and J by 5 bases, with 9 bases of the junction left unmatched. For the CDR3, the DNA is TGCGCCAGCAGTCCCGGATGGGACAGGGGGGAAACTGAAGCTTTCTTT. Translating gives CASSPGWDRGETEAFF.

This clone was observed a few times. The chain joins TRBV5-6 to TRBJ2-1; D possibly corresponds to TRBD2 (5 bases). This CDR3 contains 13 residues. Trimming took 2 bases from V and 6 from J, leaving 9 bases between them. Germline V gene lookup returns CDR1 SGHDT and CDR2 YYEEEE. The CDR3 DNA is TGTGCCAGCAGCTTTACTAGTGGCAATGAGCAGTTCTTC. Protein: CASSFTSGNEQFF.

The V gene is TRBV2, the J gene TRBJ1-2; D is unclear. Germline V gives CDR1 SNHLY, CDR2 FYNNEI. There are 12 residues in the CDR3. V shed 7 bases and J shed 3 bases, with 9 bases lying between them. CDR3 amino acids: CASTDLDYGYTF. DNA for the CDR3: TGTGCCAGCACGGACTTGGACTATGGCTACACCTTC.

The chain uses TRBV19 and TRBJ2-2; 9 bases are shared with TRBD1. V shed 5 bases, J shed 7 bases, and the junction held 8 bases outside the gene matches. CDR3 length: 15 residues. Germline CDR1 reads LNHDA; CDR2 reads SQIVND (reference sequence). The CDR3 loop reads CASSLRDRVGGELFF. The CDR3 DNA follows: TGTGCCAGTAGTCTCCGGGACAGGGTTGGCGGGGAGCTGTTTTTT.

This clone appeared a few times. The chain carries TRBV25-1 and TRBJ1-2; no clear D. The germline CDR1 and CDR2 sequences are MGHDK and SYGVNS. The CDR3 loop spans 13 amino acids. V was clipped by 3 bases and J by 8 bases, with 13 bases between them. The CDR3 loop reads CASSESGIRGYTF. DNA of the CDR3: TGTGCCAGCAGTGAGTCGGGAATTCGGGGCTACACCTTC.

This clone has just a few counts. The genes are TRBV5-4 and TRBJ1-3, with TRBD1 matching 7 bases. The CDR3 is made up of 17 amino acids. CDR1 and CDR2 (germline): SGHNT, YYREEE (reference sequence). Germline trimming cut 2 bases from V and 0 bases from J; bases unmatched to any gene: 8. The CDR3 region is CASSFRTGSSSGNTIYF. The DNA of the CDR3 is TGTGCCAGCAGCTTCCGGACAGGATCCAGCTCTGGAAACACCATATATTTT. Using reference TRBV5-4 and TRBJ1-3 for the parts outside the CDR3, the full variable domain is ETGVTQSPTHLIKTRGQQVTLRCSSQSGHNTVSWYQQALGQGPQFIFQYYREEENGRGNFPPRFSGLQFPNYSSELNVNALELDDSALYLCASSFRTGSSSGNTIYFGEGSWLTVV.

The CDR3 loop is CASSSQWRGSGELFF. CDR3 nucleotides: TGTGCCAGCAGCTCCCAATGGAGGGGTTCCGGGGAGCTGTTTTTT. V is TRBV7-6 and J is TRBJ2-2; D possibly corresponds to TRBD2 (6 bases). Germline V gene lookup returns CDR1 SGHVS and CDR2 FNYEAQ. V was shortened by 4 bases and J by 6 bases, with 15 bases between the two germline ends. There are 15 residues in the CDR3.

This clone was counted only a few times. The CDR3 DNA sequence: TGTGCCATCAGTGCAGGGGAGCTCAACAATGAGCAGTTCTTC. This translates into CAISAGELNNEQFF. This chain uses TRBV10-3 with TRBJ2-1, with D tentatively TRBD1 (6 bases). The CDR3 is 14 amino acids. Germline-derived CDR1 and CDR2 are ENHRY and SYGVKD. Trimming took 4 bases from V and 5 from J, leaving 12 bases between them.

V is TRBV4-3 and J is TRBJ2-3; 7 nucleotides line up with TRBD1. Trimming cost V 3 bases and J 7 bases; bases outside gene matches: 4. The germline gives CDR1 LGHNA, CDR2 YSLEER. The CDR3 totals 13 residues. CDR3 bases: TGCGCCAGCAGCCAGACAGGGAAAAATACGCAGTATTTT. This translates into CASSQTGKNTQYF.

This rearrangement joins TRBV14 to TRBJ2-5; TRBD1 aligns across 7 bases. J gave up 5 bases and V 4 bases, and 4 bases lay outside the gene matches. The CDR3 has 13 residues. Germline V gene sequence: CDR1 SGHDN, CDR2 FVKESK. In DNA, the CDR3 is TGTGCCAGCAGCCCCGGGACAGTGGAGACCCAGTACTTC. It codes for CASSPGTVETQYF.

This sequence joins TRBV5-1 and TRBJ2-1, with D perhaps matching TRBD2 (6 bases). Trimming removed 1 base from V and 1 base from J, with 15 bases in between. The CDR3 has 17 residues. Germline loops: CDR1 SGHRS, CDR2 YFSETQ. CDR3 nucleotides: TGCGCCAGCAGCTTGTTTTCTCCTAGCGAGTCCTACAATGAGCAGTTCTTC. Residues: CASSLFSPSESYNEQFF.

The V and J genes are TRBV9 and TRBJ2-5, with D possibly matching TRBD2 (5 bases). The CDR3 length is 13 residues. From germline, CDR1 is SGDLS and CDR2 YYNGEE. The V end was cut by 0 bases, the J end by 5 bases, with 8 bases between. This chain's CDR3 is CASSVVDSETQYF. DNA for the CDR3: TGTGCCAGCAGCGTAGTGGACTCCGAGACCCAGTACTTC. The complete variable domain, with remaining parts taken from reference TRBV9 and TRBJ2-5, reads DSGVTQTPKHLITATGQRVTLRCSPRSGDLSVYWYQQSLDQGLQFLIQYYNGEERAKGNILERFSAQQFPDLHSELNLSSLELGDSALYFCASSVVDSETQYFGPGTRLLVL.

This rearrangement joins TRBV12-5 to TRBJ1-1; unclear D gene. The CDR3 is 14 amino acids. Germline-derived CDR1 and CDR2 are LGHNT and FRNRAP. Trimming took off 5 bases at V and 1 base at J, with 11 bases between the two ends. CDR3: CASGPSGGNTEAFF. DNA of the CDR3: TGTGCTAGTGGTCCCTCAGGTGGGAACACTGAAGCTTTCTTT.

The rearrangement uses TRBV28 and TRBJ2-5, with TRBD2 matching 12 bases. The CDR3 extends over 16 amino acids. Trimming removed 4 bases from V and 4 bases from J; junction bases left unmatched: 7. Germline-derived CDR1 and CDR2 are MDHEN and SYDVKM. CDR3 nucleotide sequence: TGTGCCAGCAGTTCTGCTAGCGGGAGGGGCCGAGAGACCCAGTACTTC. Its translation: CASSSASGRGRETQYF.

The sample holds a few counts of this clone. The chain is built from TRBV9 and TRBJ2-7; 10 bases line up with TRBD2. CDR1 is SGDLS, CDR2 YYNGEE, per germline. V lost 3 bases and J lost 3; bases outside the gene matches: 6. The CDR3 contains 15 residues. CDR3 sequence reads: CASSGSGRADYEQYF. As DNA, the CDR3 is TGTGCCAGCAGCGGCAGCGGGAGGGCCGACTACGAGCAGTACTTC.